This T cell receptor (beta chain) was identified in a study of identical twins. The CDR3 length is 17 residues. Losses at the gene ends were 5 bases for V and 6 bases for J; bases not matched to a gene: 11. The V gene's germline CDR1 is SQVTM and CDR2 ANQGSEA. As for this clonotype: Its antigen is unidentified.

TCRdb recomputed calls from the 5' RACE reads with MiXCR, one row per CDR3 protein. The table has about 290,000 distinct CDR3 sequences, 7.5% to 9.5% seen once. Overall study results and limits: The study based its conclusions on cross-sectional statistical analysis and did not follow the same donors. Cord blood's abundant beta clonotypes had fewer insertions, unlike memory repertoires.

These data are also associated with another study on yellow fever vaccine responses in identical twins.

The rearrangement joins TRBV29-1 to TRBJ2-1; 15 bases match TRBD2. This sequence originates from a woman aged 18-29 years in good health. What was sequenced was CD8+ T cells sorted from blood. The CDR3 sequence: CSVLRTSGRAAFNEQFF. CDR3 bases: TGCAGCGTTCTTAGGACTAGCGGGAGGGCGGCATTCAATGAGCAGTTCTTC.